This T cell receptor (beta chain) was sequenced during a study of blood T cell repertoires in COVID-19. The germline gives CDR1 SGHNT, CDR2 YENEEA. Trimming removed 5 bases from V and 0 bases from J, with 13 bases in between. The CDR3 totals 15 residues. The participants were between roughly 18 and 89 years old and came from about two dozen US areas. Assignments of participants to cohorts depended upon their own reported clinical history. Source study methods: The authors estimated nucleated cell counts from reference gene primer amplification. Profiled with immunoSEQ multiplex PCR; TCRdb holds only in-frame clones, not every one. Clone size and the V and J calls come from that table; the DNA yielded D and trimming. The sample shows 150,000 or so clones, just over 85% of them seen only once.

The rearrangement uses TRBV11-3 and TRBJ2-5; weak D call: TRBD1 (5 bases). Material for sequencing was PBMCs or T cells enriched from blood (not recorded which). The receptor was isolated from a man aged 45-65 years who had recovered from COVID-19. The CDR3 region is CASSPGRWDQETQYF. In DNA, the CDR3 is TGTGCCAGCAGCCCAGGGCGTTGGGACCAAGAGACCCAGTACTTC.